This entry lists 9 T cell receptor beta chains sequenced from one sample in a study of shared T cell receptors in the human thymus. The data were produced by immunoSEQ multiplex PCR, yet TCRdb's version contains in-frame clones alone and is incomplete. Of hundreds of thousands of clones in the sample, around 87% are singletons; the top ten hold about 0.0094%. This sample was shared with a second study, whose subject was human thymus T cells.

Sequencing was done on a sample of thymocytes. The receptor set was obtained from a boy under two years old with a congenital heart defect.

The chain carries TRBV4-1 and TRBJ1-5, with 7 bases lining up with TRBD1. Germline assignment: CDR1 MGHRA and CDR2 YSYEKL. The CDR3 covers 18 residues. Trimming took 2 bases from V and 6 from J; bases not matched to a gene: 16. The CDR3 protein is CASSQPKGAPSNSQPQHF. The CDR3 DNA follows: TGCGCCAGCAGCCAACCCAAGGGGGCTCCCTCTAATAGTCAGCCCCAGCATTTT.

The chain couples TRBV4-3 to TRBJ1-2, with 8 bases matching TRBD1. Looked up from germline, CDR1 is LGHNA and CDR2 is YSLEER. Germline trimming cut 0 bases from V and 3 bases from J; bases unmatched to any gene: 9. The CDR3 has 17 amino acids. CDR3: CASSQEWTGINYYGYTF. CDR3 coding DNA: TGCGCCAGCAGCCAAGAATGGACAGGGATTAACTACTATGGCTACACCTTC.

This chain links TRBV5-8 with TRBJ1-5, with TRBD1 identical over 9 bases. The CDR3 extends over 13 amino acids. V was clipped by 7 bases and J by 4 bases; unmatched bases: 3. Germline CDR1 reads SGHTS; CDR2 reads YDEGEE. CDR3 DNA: TGTGCCAGCCCGGGACAGGGTAATCAGCCCCAGCATTTT. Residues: CASPGQGNQPQHF.

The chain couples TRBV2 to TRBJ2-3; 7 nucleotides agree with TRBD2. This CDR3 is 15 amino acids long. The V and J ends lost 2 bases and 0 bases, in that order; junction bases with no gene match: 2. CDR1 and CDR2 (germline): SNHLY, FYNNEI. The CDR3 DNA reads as TGTGCCAGCAGTGAACAAGCGGGGAGCACAGATACGCAGTATTTT. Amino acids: CASSEQAGSTDTQYF.

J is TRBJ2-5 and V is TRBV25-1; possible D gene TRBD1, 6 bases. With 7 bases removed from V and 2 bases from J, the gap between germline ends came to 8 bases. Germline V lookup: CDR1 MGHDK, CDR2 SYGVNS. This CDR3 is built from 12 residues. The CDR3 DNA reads TGTGCCAGCAACGGACAGCAAGAGACCCAGTACTTC. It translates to CASNGQQETQYF.

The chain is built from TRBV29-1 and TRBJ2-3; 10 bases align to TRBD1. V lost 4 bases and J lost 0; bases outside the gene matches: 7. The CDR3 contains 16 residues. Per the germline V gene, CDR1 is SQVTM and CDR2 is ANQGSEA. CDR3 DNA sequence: TGCAGCGTTGGGGGGGACAGGGGTTTTAGCACAGATACGCAGTATTTT. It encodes CSVGGDRGFSTDTQYF.

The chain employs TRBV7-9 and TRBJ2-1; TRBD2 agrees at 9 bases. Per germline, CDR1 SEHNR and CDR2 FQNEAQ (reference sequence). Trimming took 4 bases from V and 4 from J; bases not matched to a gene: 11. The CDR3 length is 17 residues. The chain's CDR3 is CASSSGTSPNFYNEQFF. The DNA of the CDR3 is TGTGCCAGCAGCTCCGGGACTAGCCCCAACTTTTACAATGAGCAGTTCTTC.

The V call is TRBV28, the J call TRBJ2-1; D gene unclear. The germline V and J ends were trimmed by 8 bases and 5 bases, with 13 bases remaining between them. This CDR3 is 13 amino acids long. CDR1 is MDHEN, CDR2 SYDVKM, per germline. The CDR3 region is CASRGPKHNEQFF. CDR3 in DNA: TGTGCCAGCCGTGGGCCAAAACACAATGAGCAGTTCTTC. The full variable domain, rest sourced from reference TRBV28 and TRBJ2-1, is DVKVTQSSRYLVKRTGEKVFLECVQDMDHENMFWYRQDPGLGLRLIYFSYDVKMKEKGDIPEGYSVSREKKERFSLILESASTNQTSMYLCASRGPKHNEQFFGPGTRLTVL.

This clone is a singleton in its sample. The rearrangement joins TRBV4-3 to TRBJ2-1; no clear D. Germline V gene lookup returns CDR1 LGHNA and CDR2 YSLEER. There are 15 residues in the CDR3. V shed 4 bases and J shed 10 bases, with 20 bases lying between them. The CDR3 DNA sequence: TGCGCCAGCAGCCGAGACTCCCCCGGGTCATGCGAGCAGTTCTTC. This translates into CASSRDSPGSCEQFF.